The 16 T cell receptor beta chains below were found in one sample sequenced in a study of T cells in Graves' hyperthyroidism and ophthalmopathy. There were TCR beta CDR3 regions amplified from RNA transcripts. First-round RT-PCR targeting the TCR CDR3 was performed with the HTBI primer set. TCRdb passed the multiplex PCR reads through MiXCR, listing each CDR3 protein once. The table shows about 720,000 distinct CDR3 sequences, with around 20% occurring only once. Material for sequencing was blood. All receptors derive from a woman in her forties or fifties with Graves' hyperthyroidism that later progressed to Graves' ophthalmopathy.

There are many counts of this clonotype. The CDR3 here is CASRPIQGANEGELFF. As DNA, the CDR3 is TGTGCCAGCAGGCCCATTCAGGGGGCCAATGAAGGGGAGCTGTTTTTT. The chain recombines TRBV7-9 with TRBJ2-2, with TRBD1 matching over 8 bases. This CDR3 region has 16 residues. Losses at the gene ends were 6 bases for V and 8 bases for J; bases not matched to a gene: 14. CDR1 and CDR2 (germline): SEHNR, FQNEAQ (reference sequence).

This clonotype was detected only once. The junction and the germline gene differ at one end; a read error may be behind it. J is TRBJ1-4 and V is TRBV18; D perhaps matches TRBD1 (5 bases). Looked up from germline, CDR1 is KGHSH and CDR2 is LQKENI. CDR3 length: 18 residues. CDR3: CAGSLKTGSQGTNEKLFF. Written as DNA, the CDR3 is TGTGCCGGCTCACTAAAAACAGGTTCGCAAGGAACTAATGAAAAACTGTTTTTT.

Regarding this clonotype: This may arise from a read error, as a much more abundant clone is one base away. The V and J genes are TRBV13 and TRBJ1-4; D remains unclear. Germline V lookup: CDR1 PRHDT, CDR2 FYEKMQ (reference sequence). CDR3 size: 15 residues. The CDR3 sequence: CASRQTAATNEKPFF. The CDR3 region has the DNA TGTGCCAGCAGACAGACCGCCGCAACTAATGAAAAACCGTTTTTT.

This clonotype came up a few times. This chain links TRBV12-3 or TRBV12-4 with TRBJ1-2, with a possible D match to TRBD1 (6 bases). The CDR3 runs to 16 residues. V dropped 6 bases and J dropped 2 bases, with 19 bases sitting between them. The CDR3, as DNA: TGTGCCAGCAGCCGGGGCGGGGGGGCTATAAACTATGGCTACACCTTC. Its translation: CASSRGGGAINYGYTF.

This clonotype was observed many times. V is TRBV4-1 and J is TRBJ2-7; D gene uncertain. The DNA matches TRBJ2-1 better at its end, which makes the J call doubtful. The germline V gene encodes CDR1 MGHRA and CDR2 YSYEKL. The CDR3 consists of 14 residues. In nucleotides, the CDR3 is TGCGCCAGCAGCCAAGATAGGACCGCCTACGAGCAGTTCTTC. Translating it yields CASSQDRTAYEQFF.

This clonotype has more than one count but fewer than ten. J is TRBJ1-4 and V is TRBV12-3 or TRBV12-4, with a weak D call TRBD1 (6 bases). Trimming removed 3 bases at V and 8 bases at J, with 16 bases between. CDR3 length: 15 residues. The CDR3 reads CASSFGGATIEKLFF. The CDR3 DNA is TGTGCCAGCAGTTTCGGGGGGGCTACTATCGAAAAACTGTTTTTT.

This clonotype was detected many times. CDR3 protein: CASSLGQASSYNSPLHF. DNA for the CDR3: TGTGCCAGCAGTTTAGGACAGGCGAGCTCCTATAATTCACCCCTCCACTTT. V gene TRBV12-3 or TRBV12-4 combines with J gene TRBJ1-6, with D perhaps TRBD1 (6 bases). V lost 1 base and J 0 bases, leaving 10 bases between the germline ends. CDR3 size: 17 residues.

The chain carries TRBV28 and TRBJ2-1, with D hard to call. Germline V CDR1 and CDR2: MDHEN, SYDVKM. The CDR3 is 15 residues long. Trimming took off 7 bases at V and 0 bases at J, with 13 bases between the two ends. CDR3 in amino acids: CASTGDMSSYNEQFF. DNA of the CDR3: TGTGCCAGCACCGGAGACATGTCCTCCTACAATGAGCAGTTCTTC.

This clonotype has more than one count but fewer than ten. The rearrangement links TRBV5-1 to TRBJ2-1; TRBD2 matches at 9 bases. The CDR3 contains 14 residues. V dropped 4 bases and J dropped 9; count of bases not matched to a gene: 8. The V gene's germline CDR1 is SGHRS and CDR2 YFSETQ. As DNA, the CDR3 is TGCGCCAGCAGCACTGGCGGGGGGGCTGGTGAGCAGTTCTTC. Its protein product is CASSTGGGAGEQFF.

This sequence joins TRBV7-9 and TRBJ2-4; 11 bases align to TRBD2. The V gene's germline CDR1 is SEHNR and CDR2 FQNEAQ (reference sequence). The CDR3 extends over 18 amino acids. V shed 2 bases, J shed 6 bases, and the junction held 12 bases outside the gene matches. The CDR3 is CASSLFFTSGSRLNIQYF. As DNA, the CDR3 is TGTGCCAGCAGCTTATTCTTCACTAGCGGGAGTAGGCTAAACATTCAGTACTTC.

This clonotype was found a few times. This chain links TRBV7-8 with TRBJ1-2, with 10 bases aligning to TRBD1. Germline V gene lookup returns CDR1 SGHVS and CDR2 FQNEAQ. This CDR3 is built from 13 residues. V was pared by 5 bases and J by 8 bases, with 5 bases of the junction left unmatched. The CDR3 is CASSPTGGLGYTF. CDR3 sequence (DNA): TGTGCCAGCAGCCCGACAGGGGGCTTGGGCTACACCTTC.

The chain links TRBV6-2 or TRBV6-3 to TRBJ2-1, with 11 bases lining up with TRBD1. Germline V gene sequence: CDR1 MNHEY, CDR2 SVGEGT. The CDR3 loop spans 15 amino acids. The J segment lost 7 bases and the V segment lost 10 bases, leaving 12 bases of the junction unmatched. The chain's CDR3 is CATLISGTGGNEQFF. CDR3 bases: TGTGCCACCCTAATTTCCGGGACAGGGGGGAATGAGCAGTTCTTC.

This clonotype was counted only a few times. The rearrangement uses TRBV6-1 and TRBJ1-4; D unresolved. The germline V and J ends were trimmed by 6 bases and 0 bases, with 14 bases remaining between them. The CDR3 is 16 residues long. Germline assignment: CDR1 MNHNS and CDR2 SASEGT. The CDR3 reads CASSRGPATTNEKLFF. The DNA for the CDR3 is TGTGCCAGCAGCAGAGGACCGGCGACAACTAATGAAAAACTGTTTTTT.

As regards this clonotype: One base away lies a much larger clone, so this may be a sequencing read error. V usage is TRBV7-9 and J usage is TRBJ2-1; D call uncertain. Germline CDR1 is SEHNR and CDR2 is FQNEAQ (reference sequence). The CDR3 totals 15 residues. CDR3 region: CTSSPSVTTYNEQFF. CDR3 bases: TGTACCAGCAGCCCGAGCGTTACGACATACAATGAGCAGTTCTTC.

This clonotype has only a few counts. The chain carries TRBV5-1 and TRBJ1-3; maybe TRBD1 (5 bases). Germline CDR1 is SGHRS and CDR2 is YFSETQ. The CDR3 totals 17 residues. V was cut by 0 bases and J by 0 bases, with 13 bases left in between. The CDR3 region has the DNA TGCGCCAGCAGCTTGGTCCTCGGGGCATTCTCTGGAAACACCATATATTTT. It translates to CASSLVLGAFSGNTIYF.

This rearrangement joins TRBV4-1 to TRBJ1-1; possibly TRBD1 for D (6 bases). The germline V and J ends were trimmed by 4 bases and 4 bases, with 16 bases remaining between them. The CDR3 loop spans 15 amino acids. Germline CDR1 MGHRA, CDR2 YSYEKL. The CDR3: CASSRPTGWGTEAFF. The CDR3 coding sequence is TGCGCCAGCAGCCGACCCACAGGGTGGGGCACTGAAGCTTTCTTT.